One and the same sample provided the 25 T cell receptor beta chains below, sequenced in a study of blood T cell repertoires in COVID-19 (dated by TCRdb to 2019 to 2021). Library creation used the immunoSEQ multiplex PCR assay. In TCRdb, the immuneACCESS table is reduced to in-frame sequences with V and J assigned. These tables do not hold every clone; where another copy was compared, an unresolved V gene accounts for under half, and the others remain unexplained. Within this sample are approximately 140,000 clones, with about 83% of them counted one time only. Around a sixth of the sample rests with the top ten. Sample: peripheral blood. The receptor source for this set is a man aged 45-65 years with acute or convalescent COVID-19.

The gene calls are TRBV7-2 and TRBJ2-1; D possibly corresponds to TRBD1 (5 bases). V dropped 7 bases and J dropped 4 bases, with 14 bases sitting between them. Per the germline V gene, CDR1 is SGHTA and CDR2 is FQGNSA. This CDR3 region has 14 residues. The CDR3 loop reads CASKGIGSYNEQFF. The CDR3 coding sequence is TGTGCCAGCAAGGGGATCGGATCGTACAATGAGCAGTTCTTC.

The chain is built from TRBV7-2 and TRBJ1-1; D is unresolved. Germline V gene sequence: CDR1 SGHTA, CDR2 FQGNSA. Trimming removed 8 bases at V and 2 bases at J, with 9 bases between. CDR3 length: 12 amino acids. In DNA form, the CDR3 reads TGTGCCAGCGCCTGGGCTAACACTGAAGCTTTCTTT. Translated: CASAWANTEAFF.

The V and J genes are TRBV9 and TRBJ2-5, with 10 bases lining up with TRBD2. The CDR3 contains 17 residues. The junction had 10 bases not matched to a gene; V was cut back by 2 bases and J by 3 bases. Germline CDR1 is SGDLS and CDR2 is YYNGEE. The CDR3 DNA follows: TGTGCCAGCAGCGTCGGAGTAGCGGGGGGCCGAAAAGAGACCCAGTACTTC. Its protein product is CASSVGVAGGRKETQYF. The variable domain in full, completed from reference TRBV9 and TRBJ2-5, reads DSGVTQTPKHLITATGQRVTLRCSPRSGDLSVYWYQQSLDQGLQFLIQYYNGEERAKGNILERFSAQQFPDLHSELNLSSLELGDSALYFCASSVGVAGGRKETQYFGPGTRLLVL.

The J gene is TRBJ1-1, the V gene TRBV11-2, with D possibly being TRBD1 (5 bases). Germline V CDR1 and CDR2: SGHAT, FQNNGV. The CDR3 covers 13 residues. The V end was cut by 3 bases, the J end by 7 bases, with 12 bases between. In DNA form, the CDR3 reads TGTGCCAGCAGCTTGTGGGGCCGCGGTGAAGCTTTCTTT. Protein sequence: CASSLWGRGEAFF.

The rearrangement joins TRBV25-1 to TRBJ2-3; tentatively, D is TRBD1 (6 bases). This CDR3 has 14 amino acids. Trimming removed 8 bases at V and 0 bases at J, with 12 bases between. The germline CDR1 and CDR2 sequences are MGHDK and SYGVNS. CDR3 nucleotide sequence: TGTGCCAGCGTGGGACACCTTAGCACAGATACGCAGTATTTT. As protein: CASVGHLSTDTQYF.

This chain joins TRBV11-3 and TRBJ2-2, with TRBD1 as a possible D gene (5 bases). CDR1 and CDR2 (germline): SGHNT, YENEEA. V lost 5 bases, J lost 6 bases, and 10 bases lay in between. The CDR3 length is 13 residues. CDR3 residues: CASSEQDPGELFF. CDR3 DNA sequence: TGTGCCAGCAGCGAACAGGATCCCGGGGAGCTGTTTTTT.

J is TRBJ1-5 and V is TRBV2; D gene uncertain. V gave up 2 bases and J gave up 6 bases, with 17 bases separating them. Germline lookup yields CDR1 SNHLY and CDR2 FYNNEI. This CDR3 is built from 16 residues. Written as DNA, the CDR3 is TGTGCCAGCAGTGAAAGGGCAGGTCCGGGATCTCAGCCCCAGCATTTT. Translation: CASSERAGPGSQPQHF.

The V call is TRBV9, the J call TRBJ1-1; D gene ambiguous. The CDR3 spans 13 residues. The V end was cut by 6 bases, the J end by 1 base, with 10 bases between. Germline CDR1 reads SGDLS; CDR2 reads YYNGEE. The CDR3: CASTRGSNTEAFF. CDR3 DNA: TGTGCCAGCACGCGCGGCTCGAACACTGAAGCTTTCTTT.

J is TRBJ2-7 and V is TRBV5-6; 9 bases match TRBD1. This CDR3 region has 15 residues. J lost 2 bases, V lost 2 bases, and 5 bases had no gene match. Germline V gene sequence: CDR1 SGHDT, CDR2 YYEEEE. The CDR3 nucleotides read TGTGCCAGCAGCTTCACGACAGGGGGGACCTACGAGCAGTACTTC. Its translation is CASSFTTGGTYEQYF.

A single count supports this clone. The V and J genes are TRBV5-8 and TRBJ1-1, with 10 bases fitting TRBD1. The CDR3 length is 15 residues. V shed 2 bases and J 3 bases; nucleotides not matched to a gene: 4. The germline V gene encodes CDR1 SGHTS and CDR2 YDEGEE. The chain's CDR3 is CASSFRGTGDTEAFF. The CDR3 coding sequence is TGTGCCAGCAGCTTTAGGGGGACAGGGGACACTGAAGCTTTCTTT. Filled out from reference TRBV5-8 and TRBJ1-1, the complete variable domain reads EAGVTQSPTHLIKTRGQQATLRCSPISGHTSVYWYQQALGLGLQFLLWYDEGEERNRGNFPPRFSGRQFPNYSSELNVNALELEDSALYLCASSFRGTGDTEAFFGQGTRLTVV.

This clone was observed a handful of times. The V and J genes are TRBV6-5 and TRBJ1-2; tentative D call: TRBD1 (5 bases). The ends were cut back, 0 bases at V and 0 bases at J, with 11 bases in the middle. This CDR3 comprises 16 residues. Germline CDR1 is MNHEY and CDR2 is SVGAGI. CDR3 sequence reads: CASSYSFRAANYGYTF. Written as DNA, the CDR3 is TGTGCCAGCAGTTACTCATTCAGGGCCGCTAACTATGGCTACACCTTC.

The sample holds a few counts of this clone. The chain recombines TRBV7-2 with TRBJ2-5; tentative D call: TRBD2 (7 bases). The CDR3 is 16 amino acids. The germline V and J ends were trimmed by 4 bases and 7 bases, with 22 bases remaining between them. Germline CDR1 reads SGHTA; CDR2 reads FQGNSA. The CDR3 nucleotides read TGTGCCAGCAGCTCCCCTTGGGGGGGGCTCGGTGGGACCCAGTACTTC. Encoded protein: CASSSPWGGLGGTQYF.

The rearrangement links TRBV6-2 or TRBV6-3 to TRBJ2-6; 7 bases agree with TRBD2. The germline gives CDR1 MNHEY, CDR2 SVGEGT. V dropped 5 bases and J dropped 4; count of bases not matched to a gene: 8. The CDR3 contains 16 residues. In DNA form, the CDR3 reads TGTGCCAGCAGTCAGAGCGGGGCGAGGGGGGCCAACGTCCTGACTTTC. This sequence encodes CASSQSGARGANVLTF.

V and J are TRBV28 and TRBJ2-2, with 7 positions matching TRBD1. The germline V gene encodes CDR1 MDHEN and CDR2 SYDVKM. The CDR3 runs to 17 residues. The V gene end was trimmed by 3 bases and the J gene end by 3 bases; junction bases not matched to a gene: 10. DNA for the CDR3: TGTGCCAGCAGTTTCCCGACGACAGGGCGATACACCGGGGAGCTGTTTTTT. It is translated as CASSFPTTGRYTGELFF.

The chain employs TRBV6-5 and TRBJ1-1, with 9 bases matching TRBD1. Germline CDR1 MNHEY, CDR2 SVGAGI. Trimming cost V 5 bases and J 10 bases; bases outside gene matches: 5. This CDR3 comprises 12 residues. CDR3 sequence: CASSRNRGLAFF. The CDR3 region has the DNA TGTGCCAGCAGTCGGAACAGGGGGCTAGCTTTCTTT.

V and J are TRBV20-1 and TRBJ2-1; 8 bases agree with TRBD2. The germline V gene encodes CDR1 DFQATT and CDR2 SNEGSKA (reference sequence). V was clipped by 3 bases and J by 2 bases; unmatched bases: 9. The CDR3 has 16 amino acids. The CDR3 spells CSASDDRGGTYNEQFF. For the CDR3, the DNA is TGCAGTGCTAGTGACGACCGCGGGGGGACCTACAATGAGCAGTTCTTC.

This chain joins TRBV2 and TRBJ1-1; D remains unclear. Germline V CDR1 and CDR2: SNHLY, FYNNEI. The germline V and J ends were trimmed by 4 bases and 1 base, with 7 bases remaining between them. This CDR3 has 13 residues. The CDR3 DNA reads as TGTGCCAGCAGTGGCCCCGGGAACACTGAAGCTTTCTTT. It yields the protein CASSGPGNTEAFF.

The chain uses TRBV12-5 and TRBJ2-1; 8 bases line up with TRBD2. The CDR3 runs to 16 residues. The germline CDR1 and CDR2 sequences are LGHNT and FRNRAP. With V trimmed by 2 bases and J by 8 bases, 11 bases remained unmatched. The CDR3 DNA is TGTGCTAGTGGTTTGACGACCCCGGGGGGGAGCTATGAGCAGTTCTTC. It codes for CASGLTTPGGSYEQFF.

The V and J genes are TRBV27 and TRBJ2-1; D may be TRBD2 (5 bases). This CDR3 is built from 15 residues. Germline V gene lookup returns CDR1 MNHEY and CDR2 SMNVEV (reference sequence). Trimming shortened V by 2 bases and J by 6 bases, and 14 bases separated the two germline ends. The CDR3 loop is CASSLDGMRSNEQFF. The CDR3 DNA sequence: TGTGCCAGCAGTTTAGACGGGATGAGGTCCAATGAGCAGTTCTTC.

The table lists this clone with a few counts. This chain joins TRBV7-9 and TRBJ2-1; D may be TRBD2 (6 bases). The CDR3 sequence is 17 residues long. V lost 2 bases to trimming and J lost 10 bases, with 24 bases between them. Germline V CDR1 and CDR2: SEHNR, FQNEAQ (reference sequence). This chain's CDR3 is CASSLRGRGAPWREQFF. CDR3 sequence (DNA): TGTGCCAGCAGCTTAAGAGGCCGCGGGGCCCCTTGGAGGGAGCAGTTCTTC.

The chain combines TRBV29-1 with TRBJ2-3; 8 positions match TRBD1. V dropped 8 bases and J dropped 11; count of bases not matched to a gene: 9. The germline gives CDR1 SQVTM, CDR2 ANQGSEA. The length of the CDR3 is 11 residues. The CDR3: CSSHTGTGQYF. The CDR3 DNA reads TGCAGCTCCCATACCGGGACAGGGCAGTATTTT.

This rearrangement joins TRBV30 to TRBJ1-4; 9 bases fit TRBD1. Germline V gene sequence: CDR1 GTSNPN, CDR2 SVGIG (reference sequence). The V and J ends lost 1 base and 7 bases, in that order; junction bases with no gene match: 7. The CDR3 contains 15 residues. CDR3 sequence (DNA): TGTGCCTGGAGTGAGACAGGGGGGTCGGGTGAAAAACTGTTTTTT. Protein product: CAWSETGGSGEKLFF.

The chain couples TRBV5-4 to TRBJ2-3; TRBD1 matches at 7 bases. The CDR3 is 16 residues long. The V gene's germline CDR1 is SGHNT and CDR2 YYREEE (reference sequence). The junction had 6 bases not matched to a gene; V was cut back by 0 bases and J by 2 bases. CDR3 amino acids: CASSLGLDRTTDTQYF. The CDR3 DNA is TGTGCCAGCAGCTTGGGGTTGGACAGGACCACAGATACGCAGTATTTT.

This chain connects TRBV10-3 to TRBJ1-2; D is unresolved. Trimming removed 0 bases from V and 8 bases from J, with 7 bases in between. Germline CDR1 is ENHRY and CDR2 is SYGVKD. This CDR3 contains 12 residues. CDR3: CAISESPGGYTF. The CDR3 DNA follows: TGTGCCATCAGTGAGTCACCGGGAGGCTACACCTTC.

This clone was counted only a few times. The chain recombines TRBV5-1 with TRBJ2-4; D is unresolved. CDR1 and CDR2 (germline): SGHRS, YFSETQ. V was cut by 0 bases and J by 5 bases, with 6 bases left in between. The CDR3 loop spans 13 amino acids. CDR3 loop: CASSLGSENIQYF. The CDR3 DNA sequence: TGCGCCAGCAGCTTGGGCTCAGAAAACATTCAGTACTTC.